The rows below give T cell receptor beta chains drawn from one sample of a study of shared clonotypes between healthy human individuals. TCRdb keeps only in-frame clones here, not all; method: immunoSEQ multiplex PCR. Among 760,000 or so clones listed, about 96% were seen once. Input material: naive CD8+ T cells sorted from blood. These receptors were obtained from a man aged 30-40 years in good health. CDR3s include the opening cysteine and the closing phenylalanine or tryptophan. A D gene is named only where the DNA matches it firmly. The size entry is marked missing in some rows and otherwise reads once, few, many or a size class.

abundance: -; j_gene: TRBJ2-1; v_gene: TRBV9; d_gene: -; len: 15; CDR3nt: TGTGCCAGCAGCGTAGCCGGACTGCACTACAATGAGCAGTTCTTC; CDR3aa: CASSVAGLHYNEQFF
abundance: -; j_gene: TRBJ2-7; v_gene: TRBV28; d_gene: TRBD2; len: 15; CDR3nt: TGTGCCAGCAGTGTCGCTAGCGGGTACTCCTACGAGCAGTACTTC; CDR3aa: CASSVASGYSYEQYF
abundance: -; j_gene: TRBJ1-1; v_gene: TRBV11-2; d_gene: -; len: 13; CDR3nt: TGTGCCAGCAGCTCAGGCTGGGACACTGAAGCTTTCTTT; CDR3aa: CASSSGWDTEAFF
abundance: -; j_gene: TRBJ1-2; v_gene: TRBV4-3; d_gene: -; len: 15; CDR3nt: TGCGCCAGCAGCCAATACGACGGGGGACACTATGGCTACACCTTC; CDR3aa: CASSQYDGGHYGYTF
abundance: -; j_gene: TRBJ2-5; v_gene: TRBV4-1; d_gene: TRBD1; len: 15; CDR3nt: TGCGCCAGCAGCCAAGAGGCAGGGGGCTTGGAGACCCAGTACTTC; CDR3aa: CASSQEAGGLETQYF
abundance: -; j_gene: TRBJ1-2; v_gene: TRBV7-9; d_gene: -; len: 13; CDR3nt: TGTGCCAGCAGCTTTACCGGGGTTGGTGGCTACACCTTC; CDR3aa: CASSFTGVGGYTF
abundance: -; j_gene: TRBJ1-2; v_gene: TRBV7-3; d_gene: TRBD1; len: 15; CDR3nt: TGTGCCAGCAGTCTGGAGGGACAGGGAGGCTATGGCTACACCTTC; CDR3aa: CASSLEGQGGYGYTF
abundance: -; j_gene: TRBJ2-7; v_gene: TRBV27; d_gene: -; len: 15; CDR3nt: TGTGCCAGCAGTTTTACAGGGACCCTCTCCTACGAGCAGTACTTC; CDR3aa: CASSFTGTLSYEQYF
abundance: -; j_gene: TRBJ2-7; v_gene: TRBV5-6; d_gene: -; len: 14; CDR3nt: TGTGCCAGCAGCTTTGGCCTAGGGGCACACGAGCAGTACTTC; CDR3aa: CASSFGLGAHEQYF
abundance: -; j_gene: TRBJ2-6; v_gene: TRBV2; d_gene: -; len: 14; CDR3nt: TGTGCCAGCGGGCCAGGCTCTGGGGCCAACGTCCTGACTTTC; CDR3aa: CASGPGSGANVLTF
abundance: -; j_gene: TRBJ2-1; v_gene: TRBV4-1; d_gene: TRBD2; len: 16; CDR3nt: TGCGCCAGCAGCCAAGTACTAGCGGGAGGTAACAATGAGCAGTTCTTC; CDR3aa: CASSQVLAGGNNEQFF
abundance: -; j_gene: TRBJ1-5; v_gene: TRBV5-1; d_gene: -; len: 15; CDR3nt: TGCGCCAGCAGCTTGGTTGGTGGCGGAGATCAGCCCCAGCATTTT; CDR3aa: CASSLVGGGDQPQHF
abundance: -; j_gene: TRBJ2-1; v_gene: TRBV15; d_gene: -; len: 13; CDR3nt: TGTGCCACCAGCAGAGATAGGTGGGATGAGCAGTTCTTC; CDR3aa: CATSRDRWDEQFF
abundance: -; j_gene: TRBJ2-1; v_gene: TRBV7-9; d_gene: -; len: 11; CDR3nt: TGTGCCAGCAGCTTAGCGGTTGAGCAGTTCTTC; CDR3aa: CASSLAVEQFF
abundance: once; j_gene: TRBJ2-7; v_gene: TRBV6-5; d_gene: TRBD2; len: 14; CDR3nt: TGTGCCAGCAGTCCCGGGACTAGTCCCTACGAGCAGTACTTC; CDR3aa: CASSPGTSPYEQYF
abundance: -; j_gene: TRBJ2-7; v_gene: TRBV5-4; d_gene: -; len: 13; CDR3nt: TGTGCCAGCAGCCGGGACACCCTCGGCGAGCAGTACTTC; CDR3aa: CASSRDTLGEQYF
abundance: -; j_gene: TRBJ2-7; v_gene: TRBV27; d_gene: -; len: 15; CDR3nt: TGTGCCAGCAGACCGGGGCTCAATCACAATTACGAGCAGTACTTC; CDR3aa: CASRPGLNHNYEQYF
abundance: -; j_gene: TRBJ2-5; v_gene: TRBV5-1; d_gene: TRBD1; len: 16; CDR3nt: TGCGCCAGCAGCTTGACCTTTGACAGGGTAATCGAGACCCAGTACTTC; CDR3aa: CASSLTFDRVIETQYF
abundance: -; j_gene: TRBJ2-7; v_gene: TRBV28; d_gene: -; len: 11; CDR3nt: TGTGCCACTCGCTCCTCCTACGAGCAGTACTTC; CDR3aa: CATRSSYEQYF
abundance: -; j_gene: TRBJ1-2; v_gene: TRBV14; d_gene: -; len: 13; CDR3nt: TGTGCCAGCAGCCAAGCTAGGACATATGGCTACACCTTC; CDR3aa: CASSQARTYGYTF
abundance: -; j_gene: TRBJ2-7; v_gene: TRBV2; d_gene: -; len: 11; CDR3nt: TGTGCCAGCCATCCTGTCTACGAGCAGTACTTC; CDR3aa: CASHPVYEQYF
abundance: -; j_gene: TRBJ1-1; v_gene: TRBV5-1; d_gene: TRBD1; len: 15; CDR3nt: TGCGCCAGCGCTGTTCTACAGGGGGAGAACACTGAAGCTTTCTTT; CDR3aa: CASAVLQGENTEAFF
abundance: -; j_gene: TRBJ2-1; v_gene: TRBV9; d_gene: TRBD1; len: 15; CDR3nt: TGTGCCAGCAGGGAATACCGGGACAGGTACAATGAGCAGTTCTTC; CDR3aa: CASREYRDRYNEQFF
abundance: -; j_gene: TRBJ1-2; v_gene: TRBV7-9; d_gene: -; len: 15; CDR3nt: TGTGCCAGCAGCTCTTCAGCGACAGCTAACTATGGCTACACCTTC; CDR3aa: CASSSSATANYGYTF
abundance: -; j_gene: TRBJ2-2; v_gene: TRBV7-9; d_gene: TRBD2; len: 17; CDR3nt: TGTGCCAGCAGCCCGCCCTTAGCGGGAGGGAACACCGGGGAGCTGTTTTTT; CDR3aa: CASSPPLAGGNTGELFF
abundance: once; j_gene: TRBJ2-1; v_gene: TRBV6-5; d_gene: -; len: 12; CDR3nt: TGTGCCAGCAGTTACAGCGCAACTGAGCAGTTCTTC; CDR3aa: CASSYSATEQFF
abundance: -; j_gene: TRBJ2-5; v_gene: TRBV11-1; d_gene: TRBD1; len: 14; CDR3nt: TGTGCCAGCAGCGCACAGGGGTTGGGCGAGACCCAGTACTTC; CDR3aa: CASSAQGLGETQYF
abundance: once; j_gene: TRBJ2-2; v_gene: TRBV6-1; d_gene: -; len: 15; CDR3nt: TGTGCCAGCAGTGCCACAGGGTTCGGCACCGGGGAGCTGTTTTTT; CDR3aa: CASSATGFGTGELFF
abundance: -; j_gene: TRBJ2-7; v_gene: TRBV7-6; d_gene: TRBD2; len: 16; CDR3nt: TGTGCCAGCAGCCCCGCGACTAGCGGGGGATCCTACGAGCAGTACTTC; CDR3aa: CASSPATSGGSYEQYF
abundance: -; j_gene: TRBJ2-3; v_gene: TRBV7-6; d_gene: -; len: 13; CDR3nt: TGTGCCAGCAGCTCGCAGGCCACAGATACGCAGTATTTT; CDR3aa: CASSSQATDTQYF
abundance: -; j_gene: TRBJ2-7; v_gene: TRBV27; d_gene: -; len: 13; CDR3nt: TGTGCCAGCGCATACGGACTAAACTACGAGCAGTACTTC; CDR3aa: CASAYGLNYEQYF
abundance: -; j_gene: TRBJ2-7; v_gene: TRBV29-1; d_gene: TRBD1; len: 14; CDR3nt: TGCAGCGTTGAGCCGGGACAGGGAGGCTACGAGCAGTACTTC; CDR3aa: CSVEPGQGGYEQYF
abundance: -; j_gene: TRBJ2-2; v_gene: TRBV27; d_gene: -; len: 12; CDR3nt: TGTGCCAGCAGTCTAACCACCGGGGAGCTGTTTTTT; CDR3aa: CASSLTTGELFF
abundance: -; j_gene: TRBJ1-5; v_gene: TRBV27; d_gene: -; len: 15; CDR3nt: TGTGCCAGCAGCCCAGGGGAGGTAAGCAATCAGCCCCAGCATTTT; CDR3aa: CASSPGEVSNQPQHF
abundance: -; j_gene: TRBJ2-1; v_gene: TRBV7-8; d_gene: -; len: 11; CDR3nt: TGTGCCAGCAGATTGGGTAATGAGCAGTTCTTC; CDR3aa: CASRLGNEQFF
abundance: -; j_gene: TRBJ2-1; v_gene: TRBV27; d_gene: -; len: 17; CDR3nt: TGTGCCAGCACCAAAGCCCTAGGGACCCTTTCCTACAATGAGCAGTTCTTC; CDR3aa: CASTKALGTLSYNEQFF
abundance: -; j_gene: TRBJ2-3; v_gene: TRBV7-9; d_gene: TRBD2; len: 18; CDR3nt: TGTGCCAGCAGCTCTTTTGTATACGGACTAGCGGGAACAGATACGCAGTATTTT; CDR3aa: CASSSFVYGLAGTDTQYF
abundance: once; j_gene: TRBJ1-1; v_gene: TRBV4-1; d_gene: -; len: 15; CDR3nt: TGCGCCAGCAGCTTGCGTACAGGGTGGTCCACTGAAGCTTTCTTT; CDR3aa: CASSLRTGWSTEAFF
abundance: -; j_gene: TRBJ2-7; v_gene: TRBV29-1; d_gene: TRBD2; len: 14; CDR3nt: TGCAGCGTTGGAAGCGGGAGAAAGCGTGACGAGCAGTACTTC; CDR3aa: CSVGSGRKRDEQYF
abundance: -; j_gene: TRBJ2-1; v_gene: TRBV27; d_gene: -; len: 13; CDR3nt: TGTGCCAGCAGTCTCCCGACTCGTAATGAGCAGTTCTTC; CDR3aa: CASSLPTRNEQFF
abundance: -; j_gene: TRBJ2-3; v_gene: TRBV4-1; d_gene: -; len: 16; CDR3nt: TGCGCCAGCAGCCAAGAGGGCTCGCTCAACACAGATACGCAGTATTTT; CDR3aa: CASSQEGSLNTDTQYF
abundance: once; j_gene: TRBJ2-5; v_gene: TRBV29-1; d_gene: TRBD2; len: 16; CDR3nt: TGCAGCGTTGGGGGACTACCCTCAGCCTTGGAGGAGACCCAGTACTTC; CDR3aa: CSVGGLPSALEETQYF
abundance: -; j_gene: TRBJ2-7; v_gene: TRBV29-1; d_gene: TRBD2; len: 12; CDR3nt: TGCAGCGTTGGCGGGGGTGTCTACGAGCAGTACTTC; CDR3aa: CSVGGGVYEQYF
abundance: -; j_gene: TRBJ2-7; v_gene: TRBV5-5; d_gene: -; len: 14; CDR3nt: TGTGCCAGCAGCTTGGACCGAACTGCCTACGAGCAGTACTTC; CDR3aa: CASSLDRTAYEQYF
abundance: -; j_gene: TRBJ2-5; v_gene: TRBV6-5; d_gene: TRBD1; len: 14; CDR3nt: TGTGCCAGCAGACACGACAGGGGCTTAGAGACCCAGTACTTC; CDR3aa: CASRHDRGLETQYF
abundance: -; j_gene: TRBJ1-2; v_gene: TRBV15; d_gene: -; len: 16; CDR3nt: TGTGCCACCAGCAGAGGGGCCTATGGAGTGGAGAGTGGCTACACCTTC; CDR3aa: CATSRGAYGVESGYTF
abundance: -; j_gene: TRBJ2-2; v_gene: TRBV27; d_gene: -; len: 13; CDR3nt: TGTGCCGCCCGGGACGGGAACACCGGGGAGCTGTTTTTT; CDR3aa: CAARDGNTGELFF
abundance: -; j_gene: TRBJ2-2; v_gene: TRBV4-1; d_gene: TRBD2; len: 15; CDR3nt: TGCGCCAGCAGCCCCTCCCTAGCGGGCACCGGGGAGCTGTTTTTT; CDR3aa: CASSPSLAGTGELFF